The 25 T cell receptor beta chains presented below share a single source sample, sequenced in a study of CD8+CD57+ T cells in acquired aplastic anemia. TCR beta VDJ and CDR3 were profiled, and genomic DNA was the template. TCRdb re-called the reads with MiXCR, one entry per CDR3 protein. The sample includes roughly 61,000 distinct CDR3 sequences, around 50% of them seen just once. Sequencing used sorted CD4+, CD8+, or CD8+CD57+ T cells (not recorded which) from PBMCs. The receptors were gathered from a human donor in good health, serving as a control.

There are a few counts of this clonotype. This chain links TRBV2 with TRBJ2-7; D is possibly TRBD2 (5 bases). The CDR3 totals 13 residues. Germline V gene data show CDR1 as SNHLY and CDR2 as FYNNEI. Trimming pared 3 bases from V and 0 bases from J, leaving 6 bases between. CDR3 loop: CASSDDYSYEQYF. The CDR3 bases are TGTGCCAGCAGTGATGACTACTCCTACGAGCAGTACTTC.

This clonotype has a count of ten or more. V and J are TRBV30 and TRBJ2-2; 8 bases line up with TRBD2. This CDR3 is built from 14 residues. The trim removed 1 base at V and 4 bases at J, leaving 2 bases unmatched. Germline assignment: CDR1 GTSNPN and CDR2 SVGIG (reference sequence). The CDR3: CAWSGLAGTGELFF. The DNA for the CDR3 is TGTGCCTGGAGTGGGCTAGCGGGCACCGGGGAGCTGTTTTTT.

Many counts were recorded for this clonotype. The chain combines TRBV6-4 with TRBJ2-1; 9 positions match TRBD2. Germline CDR1 and CDR2: MRHNA and SNTAGT. Trimming took 5 bases from V and 7 from J; bases not matched to a gene: 3. The CDR3 loop spans 13 amino acids. CDR3 DNA sequence: TGTGCCAGCAGTATTAGCGGGAGTAATGAGCAGTTCTTC. It is translated as CASSISGSNEQFF.

This clonotype was found a few times. Being one base from a much bigger clone, this may be a read error. This chain joins TRBV10-3 and TRBJ1-5; no clear D gene. The germline gives CDR1 ENHRY, CDR2 SYGVKD. This CDR3 has 13 residues. Trimming took off 5 bases at V and 6 bases at J, with 11 bases between the two ends. CDR3 protein: CAISYESRQPQHF. The CDR3 region has the DNA TGTGCCATCAGTTACGAGAGCCGTCAGCCCCAGCATTTT.

The chain carries TRBV10-3 and TRBJ1-1, with D unclear. V was shortened by 8 bases and J by 1 base, with 11 bases between the two germline ends. CDR1 and CDR2 from the germline V gene are ENHRY and SYGVKD. The length of the CDR3 is 13 residues. This CDR3 is CAIPSPGNTEAFF. For the CDR3, the DNA is TGTGCCATCCCCTCTCCGGGGAACACTGAAGCTTTCTTT.

This clonotype is classed as medium-sized. V usage is TRBV20-1 and J usage is TRBJ1-6; no reliable D call. This CDR3 has 13 residues. V was cut by 0 bases and J by 7 bases, with 7 bases left in between. The germline V gene encodes CDR1 DFQATT and CDR2 SNEGSKA (reference sequence). CDR3 sequence reads: CSARDGGNSPLHF. CDR3 nucleotide sequence: TGCAGTGCTAGAGATGGCGGCAATTCACCCCTCCACTTT.

In this sample, this clonotype turned up many times. This chain joins TRBV5-1 and TRBJ1-1; D uncertain. V lost 0 bases and J 1 base, leaving 4 bases between the germline ends. Germline CDR1 and CDR2: SGHRS and YFSETQ. This CDR3 has 13 residues. This chain's CDR3 is CASSLVPNTEAFF. The CDR3 nucleotides are TGCGCCAGCAGCTTGGTCCCGAACACTGAAGCTTTCTTT.

This clonotype was recorded at least ten times. V usage is TRBV30 and J usage is TRBJ1-2, with a weak D call TRBD1 (6 bases). With 2 bases removed from V and 6 bases from J, the gap between germline ends came to 13 bases. This CDR3 region has 13 residues. The germline V gene encodes CDR1 GTSNPN and CDR2 SVGIG (reference sequence). The CDR3 DNA sequence: TGTGCCTGGAGTCCTGGGACACACCATGGCTACACCTTC. This codes for CAWSPGTHHGYTF.

This clonotype showed up many times. J is TRBJ2-1 and V is TRBV7-3; 9 bases map to TRBD2. The CDR3 sequence is 15 residues long. The germline V gene encodes CDR1 SGHTA and CDR2 FQGTGA. Trimming cost V 5 bases and J 6 bases; bases outside gene matches: 8. CDR3 DNA sequence: TGTGCCAGCAGCATACTAGCGGGTAATATCAATGAGCAGTTCTTC. As protein: CASSILAGNINEQFF.

This clonotype was observed many times. V usage is TRBV18 and J usage is TRBJ2-7; TRBD2 aligns across 7 bases. The V and J ends lost 3 bases and 4 bases, in that order; junction bases with no gene match: 6. Germline loops: CDR1 KGHSH, CDR2 LQKENI. The CDR3 sequence is 14 residues long. The CDR3 DNA follows: TGTGCCAGCTCACCTGCGGGAGCCCAATACGAGCAGTACTTC. Amino acid sequence: CASSPAGAQYEQYF. The entire variable domain, with the rest obtained from reference TRBV18 and TRBJ2-7, is as follows: NAGVMQNPRHLVRRRGQEARLRCSPMKGHSHVYWYRQLPEEGLKFMVYLQKENIIDESGMPKERFSAEFPKEGPSILRIQQVVRGDSAAYFCASSPAGAQYEQYFGPGTRLTVT.

J is TRBJ1-1 and V is TRBV2; a weak D match, TRBD1 (6 bases). Germline assignment: CDR1 SNHLY and CDR2 FYNNEI. The CDR3 extends over 13 amino acids. Trimming cost V 7 bases and J 3 bases, with 12 bases left between them. Here the CDR3 DNA reads TGTGCCAGCAAAGGGGGGGCCGACACTGAAGCTTTCTTT. Its protein product is CASKGGADTEAFF.

In its sample, this clonotype is medium-sized. The chain couples TRBV7-9 to TRBJ1-6; TRBD1 agrees at 10 bases. Trimming at V came to 9 bases and at J to 9 bases, leaving 5 bases not matched to a gene. Germline V CDR1 and CDR2: SEHNR, FQNEAQ (reference sequence). The CDR3 is made up of 13 amino acids. CDR3 nucleotides: TGTGCCAGTAGACAGGGGGCATCTTCACCCCTCCACTTT. Translating gives CASRQGASSPLHF.

This clonotype appeared many times. Possible read error: a much larger clone is one base away. The genes are TRBV9 and TRBJ1-5; D call uncertain. Germline CDR1 is SGDLS and CDR2 is YYNGEE. The CDR3 extends over 13 amino acids. The CDR3 spells CASSVDLTQPRHF. CDR3 in DNA: TGTGCCAGCAGCGTAGACTTGACTCAGCCCCGGCATTTT. The full variable domain, rest sourced from reference TRBV9 and TRBJ1-5, is DSGVTQTPKHLITATGQRVTLRCSPRSGDLSVYWYQQSLDQGLQFLIQYYNGEERAKGNILERFSAQQFPDLHSELNLSSLELGDSALYFCASSVDLTQPRHFGDGTRLSIL.

This clonotype occurred many times. The genes are TRBV3-1 and TRBJ1-5; D unclear. The CDR3 spans 15 residues. CDR1 is LGHDT, CDR2 YNNKEL, per germline (reference sequence). V lost 5 bases, J lost 1 base, and 12 bases lay in between. The CDR3 loop is CASSRTRMSNQPQHF. DNA for the CDR3: TGTGCCAGCAGCAGGACCCGAATGAGCAATCAGCCCCAGCATTTT.

In this sample, this clonotype turned up once. At one end the junction does not follow the germline gene, possibly because of a read error. The V call is TRBV20-1, the J call TRBJ1-5; a weak D match, TRBD1 (5 bases). Germline V gene sequence: CDR1 DFQATT, CDR2 SNEGSKA (reference sequence). CDR3 length: 16 amino acids. The CDR3 protein is CSARDLRLGTNQPQHF. DNA for the CDR3: TGCAGTGCTAGAGATCTTCGATTGGGGACCAATCAGCCTCAGCATTTT.

This clonotype was counted a few times. J is TRBJ1-2 and V is TRBV30; tentatively, D is TRBD1 (5 bases). Between the trimmed V and J ends, which lost 2 bases and 4 bases, there was a span of 11 bases. Germline lookup yields CDR1 GTSNPN and CDR2 SVGIG (reference sequence). The CDR3 covers 13 residues. The CDR3: CAWSSGGGYGYTF. In DNA form, the CDR3 reads TGTGCCTGGAGTTCTGGGGGAGGCTATGGCTACACCTTC.

V gene TRBV5-8 combines with J gene TRBJ1-1; unclear D gene. The length of the CDR3 is 15 residues. V was clipped by 0 bases and J by 0 bases, with 9 bases between them. CDR1 SGHTS and CDR2 YDEGEE come from the germline V gene. CDR3 coding DNA: TGTGCCAGCAGCTTGGCAGTCACCTTGAACACTGAAGCTTTCTTT. This encodes CASSLAVTLNTEAFF. The full variable domain, rest sourced from reference TRBV5-8 and TRBJ1-1, is EAGVTQSPTHLIKTRGQQATLRCSPISGHTSVYWYQQALGLGLQFLLWYDEGEERNRGNFPPRFSGRQFPNYSSELNVNALELEDSALYLCASSLAVTLNTEAFFGQGTRLTVV.

V usage is TRBV2 and J usage is TRBJ2-7; 7 nucleotides agree with TRBD2. The germline V gene encodes CDR1 SNHLY and CDR2 FYNNEI. The CDR3 spans 15 residues. J gave up 3 bases and V 4 bases, and 9 bases lay outside the gene matches. The CDR3 nucleotides read TGTGCCAGCAGTGTGGATCCAGCGGGGAACTACGAGCAGTACTTC. This sequence encodes CASSVDPAGNYEQYF.

This clonotype was recorded many times. The V and J genes are TRBV5-5 and TRBJ1-3; 7 nucleotides match TRBD1. CDR1 is SGHKS, CDR2 YYEKEE, per germline (reference sequence). Trimming took 5 bases from V and 0 from J; bases not matched to a gene: 2. The CDR3 runs 14 residues. This chain's CDR3 is CASRGQLSGNTIYF. Here the CDR3 DNA reads TGTGCCAGCAGGGGACAGCTCTCTGGAAACACCATATATTTT.

The rearrangement links TRBV7-2 to TRBJ2-1; D remains unclear. The V and J ends lost 5 bases and 2 bases respectively, with 7 bases between them. The CDR3 consists of 13 residues. Germline loops: CDR1 SGHTA, CDR2 FQGNSA. The CDR3 DNA reads TGTGCCAGCAGCCTAATGGCCTACAATGAGCAGTTCTTC. This codes for CASSLMAYNEQFF. The entire variable domain, with the rest obtained from reference TRBV7-2 and TRBJ2-1, is as follows: GAGVSQSPSNKVTEKGKDVELRCDPISGHTALYWYRQSLGQGLEFLIYFQGNSAPDKSGLPSDRFSAERTGGSVSTLTIQRTQQEDSAVYLCASSLMAYNEQFFGPGTRLTVL.

This chain connects TRBV25-1 to TRBJ1-4, with a tentative D call TRBD1 (5 bases). The CDR3 is 14 amino acids. V lost 4 bases and J lost 7, with 13 bases in between. Per the germline V gene, CDR1 is MGHDK and CDR2 is SYGVNS. The chain's CDR3 is CASSVRGQGEKLFF. For the CDR3, the DNA is TGTGCCAGCAGTGTCCGAGGGCAGGGTGAAAAACTGTTTTTT.

This sequence joins TRBV20-1 and TRBJ2-7; 12 bases match TRBD1. Trimming took 6 bases from V and 7 from J; bases not matched to a gene: 4. The CDR3 is made up of 12 amino acids. CDR1 is DFQATT and CDR2 is SNEGSKA in the germline V gene (reference sequence). CDR3 in DNA: TGCAGTGCCCGGGACAGGGGGCAAGAGCAGTACTTC. Protein: CSARDRGQEQYF.

In this sample, this clonotype turned up many times. The chain is built from TRBV9 and TRBJ2-1; D might be TRBD2 (6 bases). Trimming took 3 bases from V and 0 from J, leaving 13 bases between them. This CDR3 has 16 residues. Germline-derived CDR1 and CDR2 are SGDLS and YYNGEE. In DNA, the CDR3 is TGTGCCAGCAGCGCGGGGGACGGCTACTCCTACAATGAGCAGTTCTTC. Its translation: CASSAGDGYSYNEQFF.

This clonotype was recorded many times. This chain joins TRBV5-1 and TRBJ2-7, with TRBD2 as a possible D gene (5 bases). V lost 6 bases and J lost 0, with 16 bases in between. CDR1 SGHRS and CDR2 YFSETQ come from the germline V gene. The CDR3 consists of 15 residues. The DNA for the CDR3 is TGCGCCAGCAACCATCAAATAGGGAGCTCCTACGAGCAGTACTTC. Its protein product is CASNHQIGSSYEQYF.

The chain uses TRBV25-1 and TRBJ1-1, with D maybe TRBD1 (5 bases). This CDR3 contains 16 residues. Germline V gene lookup returns CDR1 MGHDK and CDR2 SYGVNS. The V end was cut by 2 bases, the J end by 3 bases, with 16 bases between. The CDR3 sequence is CASSERGGWGDTEAFF. As DNA, the CDR3 is TGTGCCAGCAGTGAACGTGGGGGGTGGGGGGACACTGAAGCTTTCTTT.